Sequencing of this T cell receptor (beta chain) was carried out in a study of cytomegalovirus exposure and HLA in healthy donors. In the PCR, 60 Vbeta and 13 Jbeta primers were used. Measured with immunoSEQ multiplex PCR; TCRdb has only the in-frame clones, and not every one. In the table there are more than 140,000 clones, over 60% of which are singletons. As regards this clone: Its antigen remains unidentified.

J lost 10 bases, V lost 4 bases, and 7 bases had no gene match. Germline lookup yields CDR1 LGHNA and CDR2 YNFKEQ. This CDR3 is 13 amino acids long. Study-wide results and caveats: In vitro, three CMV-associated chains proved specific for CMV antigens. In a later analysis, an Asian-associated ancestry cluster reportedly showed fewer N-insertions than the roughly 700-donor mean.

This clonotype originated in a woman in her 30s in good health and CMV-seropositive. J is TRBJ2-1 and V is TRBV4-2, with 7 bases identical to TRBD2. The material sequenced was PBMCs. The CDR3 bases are TGTGCCAGCAGCCCCCTAACAGCGGGGGAGCAGTTCTTC. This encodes CASSPLTAGEQFF.